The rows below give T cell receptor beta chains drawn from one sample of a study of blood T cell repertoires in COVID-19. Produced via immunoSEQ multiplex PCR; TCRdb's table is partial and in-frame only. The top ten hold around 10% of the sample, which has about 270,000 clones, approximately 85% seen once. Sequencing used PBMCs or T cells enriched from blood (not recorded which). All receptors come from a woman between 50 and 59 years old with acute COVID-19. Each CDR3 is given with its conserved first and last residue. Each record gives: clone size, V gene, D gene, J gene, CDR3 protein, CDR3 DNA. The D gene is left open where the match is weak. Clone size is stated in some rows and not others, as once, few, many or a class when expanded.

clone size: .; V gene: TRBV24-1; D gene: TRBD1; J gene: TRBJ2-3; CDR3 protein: CATSEAGTGGDTQYF; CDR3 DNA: TGTGCCACCAGTGAGGCCGGGACAGGGGGAGATACGCAGTATTTT
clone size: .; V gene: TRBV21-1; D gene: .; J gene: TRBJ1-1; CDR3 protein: CASSKGQGFEAFF; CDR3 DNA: TGTGCCAGCAGCAAAGGTCAGGGTTTTGAAGCTTTCTTT
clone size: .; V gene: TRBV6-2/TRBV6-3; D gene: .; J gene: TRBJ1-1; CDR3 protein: CASSHGGLTEAFF; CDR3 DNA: TGTGCCAGCAGTCACGGGGGATTAACTGAAGCTTTCTTT
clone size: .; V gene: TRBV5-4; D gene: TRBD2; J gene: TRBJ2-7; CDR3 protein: CASSFSGGGFYEQYF; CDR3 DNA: TGTGCCAGCAGCTTTAGCGGGGGGGGTTTCTACGAGCAGTACTTC
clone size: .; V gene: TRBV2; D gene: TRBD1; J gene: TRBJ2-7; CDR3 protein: CASRTGYEQYF; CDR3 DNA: TGTGCCAGCAGGACAGGGTACGAGCAGTACTTC
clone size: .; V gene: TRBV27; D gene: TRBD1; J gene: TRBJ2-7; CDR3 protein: CASSSGQGYEQYF; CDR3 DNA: TGTGCCAGCAGTTCCGGACAGGGTTACGAGCAGTACTTC
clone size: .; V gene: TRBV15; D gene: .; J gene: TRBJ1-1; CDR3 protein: CATSRLHGGDTEAFF; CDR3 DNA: TGTGCCACCAGCAGATTACATGGCGGGGACACTGAAGCTTTCTTT
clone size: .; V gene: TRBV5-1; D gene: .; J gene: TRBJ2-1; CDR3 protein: CASSRGTPNNEQFF; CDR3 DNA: TGCGCCAGCAGCCGCGGGACCCCCAACAATGAGCAGTTCTTC
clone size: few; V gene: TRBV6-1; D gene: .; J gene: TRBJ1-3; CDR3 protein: CASSEARGGAGNTIYF; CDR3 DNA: TGTGCCAGCAGTGAAGCGCGGGGTGGAGCTGGAAACACCATATATTTT
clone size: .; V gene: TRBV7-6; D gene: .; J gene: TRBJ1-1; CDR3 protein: CASSLGGPQVEAFF; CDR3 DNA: TGTGCCAGCAGCTTAGGTGGGCCCCAGGTGGAAGCTTTCTTT
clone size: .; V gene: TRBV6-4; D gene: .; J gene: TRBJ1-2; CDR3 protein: CASSDNGAGYTF; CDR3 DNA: TGTGCCAGCAGTGATAATGGGGCTGGCTACACCTTC
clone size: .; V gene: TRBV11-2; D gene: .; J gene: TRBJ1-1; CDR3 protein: CASGLASEAFF; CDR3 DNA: TGTGCCAGCGGCCTCGCCTCTGAAGCTTTCTTT
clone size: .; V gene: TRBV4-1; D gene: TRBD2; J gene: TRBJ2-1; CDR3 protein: CASSQETLEAGGPNEQFF; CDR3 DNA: TGCGCCAGCAGCCAAGAGACGTTGGAAGCGGGGGGGCCCAATGAGCAGTTCTTC
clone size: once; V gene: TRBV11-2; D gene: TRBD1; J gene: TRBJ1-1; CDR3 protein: CASTRTGYTEAFF; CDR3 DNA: TGTGCCAGCACCCGGACAGGGTACACTGAAGCTTTCTTT